The clone carrying this T cell receptor beta chain was detected many times. The CDR3 has 15 residues. V shed 2 bases and J shed 4 bases, with 9 bases lying between them. Germline loops: CDR1 SGHNT, CDR2 YENEEA. TCR beta CDR3 regions were amplified from RNA. TCR CDR3 regions were first amplified by RT-PCR with HTBI primers. Using its own MiXCR run on the multiplex PCR reads, TCRdb lists one record per CDR3 protein. The sample lists hundreds of thousands of distinct CDR3 sequences, roughly 14% occurring once. The data originate from a study of T cells in Graves' hyperthyroidism and ophthalmopathy. The specimen was blood. The receptor was isolated from a man aged 18 to 30 with Graves' ophthalmopathy. This chain uses TRBV11-3 with TRBJ1-6; D is uncertain. CDR3 region: CASSLSSGYNSPLHF. The CDR3, as DNA: TGTGCCAGCAGCTTAAGTAGCGGGTATAATTCACCCCTCCACTTT.